This TCR beta chain was documented in a study of graft-versus-host responses after intestinal transplantation. Across the study: Anti-thymocyte globulin induction preceded two to four years of tacrolimus and steroid maintenance in all recipients.

The data were produced by immunoSEQ multiplex PCR, yet TCRdb's version contains in-frame clones alone and is incomplete. The data hold some 140,000 clones, with 90% to 95% observed a single time. With regard to this clone: Antigen unknown.

The TCR comes from a human donor who received an intestinal transplant. The sample here was unstimulated CD4+ T cells sorted from spleen or lymph node cells, taken before intestinal transplant.

The CDR3 sequence is CASSLKQGVGELFF. The CDR3 nucleotides are TGTGCCAGCAGCTTAAAACAGGGAGTCGGGGAGCTGTTTTTT. The V and J genes are TRBV11-2 and TRBJ2-2, with D perhaps TRBD1 (6 bases). V lost 2 bases and J lost 7, with 11 bases in between. Germline V gives CDR1 SGHAT, CDR2 FQNNGV. The length of the CDR3 is 14 residues.